This entry features one TCR beta chain sequence. Its specificity is not known. The sample comes from a study of T cell responses to AZD1222 COVID-19 vaccine. Sequencing used immunoSEQ multiplex PCR; TCRdb keeps in-frame clones, though not all of them. This sample carries 95,000 to 110,000 clones, more than 85% of them seen once, and the ten largest clones take 4% to 5.5%. V dropped 0 bases and J dropped 5 bases, with 8 bases sitting between them. Germline V gene lookup returns CDR1 SGHAT and CDR2 FQNNGV. The CDR3 sequence is 13 residues long. Study-wide results and limits: Clonal diversity may have been underestimated, and the donors were mostly white British, with more females than males. Dominant at 160-218 and 743-854, vaccine-associated CD4 TCRs also spanned spike. Following two doses of AZD1222, Spike-specific TCR breadth and depth rose.

The chain links TRBV11-2 to TRBJ2-7; no clear D. This TCR derives from an adult in good health. Sequences were derived from peripheral blood, sampled on day 0 of AZD1222 vaccination. The CDR3 region has the DNA TGTGCCAGCAGCTTAGACCGGACGGACGAGCAGTACTTC. This translates into CASSLDRTDEQYF.